The clone carrying this T cell receptor beta chain was seen once. Its target is unknown. This sample is drawn from a study of T cell responses to AZD1222 COVID-19 vaccine. General study results and limits: The sample set comprised mostly white British donors with more females, and clonal diversity was possibly underestimated. Among spike-specific TCRs, nearly half reportedly target unmutated variant regions.

Sequencing was performed with immunoSEQ multiplex PCR; in TCRdb, only in-frame clones are kept and a portion is missing. The top ten clones hold 17% of a sample with about 66,000 clones, roughly 90% of them seen once. The sequencing used peripheral blood, collected on day 0 of AZD1222 vaccination. This TCR was sampled from an adult in good health.

The CDR3 sequence: CASSFIPGLAGGQPYEQYF. CDR3 nucleotide sequence: TGCGCCAGCAGCTTTATCCCAGGATTAGCGGGAGGACAGCCCTACGAGCAGTACTTC. This rearrangement joins TRBV5-1 to TRBJ2-7, with TRBD2 matching over 10 bases. The length of the CDR3 is 19 residues. Trimming cost V 2 bases and J 2 bases; bases outside gene matches: 16. The V gene's germline CDR1 is SGHRS and CDR2 YFSETQ.